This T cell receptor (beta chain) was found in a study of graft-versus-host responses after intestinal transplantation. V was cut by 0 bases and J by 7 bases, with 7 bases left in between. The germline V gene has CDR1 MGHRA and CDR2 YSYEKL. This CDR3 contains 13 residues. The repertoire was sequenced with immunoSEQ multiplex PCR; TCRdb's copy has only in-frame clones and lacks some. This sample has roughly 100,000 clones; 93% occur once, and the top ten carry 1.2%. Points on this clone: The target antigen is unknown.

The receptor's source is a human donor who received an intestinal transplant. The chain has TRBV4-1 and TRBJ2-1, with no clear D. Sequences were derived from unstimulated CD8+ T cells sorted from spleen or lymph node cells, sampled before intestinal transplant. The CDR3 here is CASSQDSGNEQFF. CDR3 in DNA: TGCGCCAGCAGCCAAGATTCCGGAAATGAGCAGTTCTTC.